One sample yielded the 8 T cell receptor beta chains listed below, sequenced in a study of T cells in localized non-small cell lung cancer. TCRdb's copy holds only in-frame clones and misses some; the assay was immunoSEQ multiplex PCR. The data show 4,500 to 5,500 clones, less than 40% seen once. The sequencing used lung tumor tissue, collected before any cancer treatment. The receptors come from a male donor aged 60 or over with stage I lung adenocarcinoma.

The V call is TRBV9, the J call TRBJ2-1, with a tentative D call TRBD2 (6 bases). Trimming stripped 3 bases from V and 2 bases from J, with 12 bases between. Germline V gene data show CDR1 as SGDLS and CDR2 as YYNGEE. The CDR3 is 15 amino acids. The CDR3 DNA follows: TGTGCCAGCAGCGGTGCGGGGAACCCCTACAATGAGCAGTTCTTC. Its translation: CASSGAGNPYNEQFF.

This clone was counted between two and nine times. This sequence joins TRBV14 and TRBJ1-1, with D uncertain. V was clipped by 3 bases and J by 3 bases, with 14 bases between them. Germline lookup yields CDR1 SGHDN and CDR2 FVKESK. This CDR3 is built from 15 residues. CDR3 region: CASSHLASRDTEAFF. The CDR3 bases are TGTGCCAGCAGCCACCTGGCCTCTCGGGACACTGAAGCTTTCTTT.

The chain carries TRBV10-3 and TRBJ2-1; 8 bases map to TRBD1. Trimming cost V 2 bases and J 7 bases; bases outside gene matches: 13. Germline V gene sequence: CDR1 ENHRY, CDR2 SYGVKD. The length of the CDR3 is 17 residues. DNA for the CDR3: TGTGCCATCAGTGAGAGACCCCGGGACAGGAAGGGAAATGAGCAGTTCTTC. This encodes CAISERPRDRKGNEQFF.

By share, this clone counts as medium-sized. This sequence joins TRBV6-8 and TRBJ1-2; D might be TRBD1 (5 bases). V was shortened by 2 bases and J by 14 bases, with 15 bases between the two germline ends. The CDR3 loop spans 12 amino acids. Looked up from germline, CDR1 is MNHGY and CDR2 is SAAAGT. The CDR3, as DNA: TGTGCCAGCAGTTACACTCAGGGTGCAAAGACCTTC. Protein: CASSYTQGAKTF.

The rearrangement links TRBV6-8 to TRBJ2-7; a possible D gene is TRBD2 (5 bases). Germline values: CDR1 MNHGY, CDR2 SAAAGT. V was clipped by 8 bases and J by 2 bases, with 13 bases between them. The CDR3 has 13 amino acids. The CDR3 protein is CASRWLAAYEQYF. Written as DNA, the CDR3 is TGTGCCAGCCGTTGGCTAGCAGCCTACGAGCAGTACTTC.

The chain couples TRBV30 to TRBJ2-6; a possible D gene is TRBD1 (6 bases). V was shortened by 2 bases and J by 0 bases, with 14 bases between the two germline ends. From germline, CDR1 is GTSNPN and CDR2 SVGIG (reference sequence). This CDR3 region has 17 residues. CDR3 region: CAWSSPTGISGANVLTF. The DNA of the CDR3 is TGTGCCTGGAGTTCTCCCACAGGGATCTCTGGGGCCAACGTCCTGACTTTC.

V usage is TRBV1 and J usage is TRBJ1-2; TRBD1 reflects the table's D call only, with no check against the DNA. TRBV1 is an annotated pseudogene. The CDR3 spans 16 residues. CDR3 sequence (DNA): TGCGCCAGCAGCCAAGTGCGGGACAGGGGCCTTTATGGCTACACCTTC. Protein: CASSQVRDRGLYGYTF.

This clone was counted between two and nine times. V is TRBV9 and J is TRBJ2-4, with a weak D call TRBD2 (6 bases). CDR3 size: 13 residues. The V gene's germline CDR1 is SGDLS and CDR2 YYNGEE. V was pared by 6 bases and J by 5 bases, with 12 bases between. The CDR3 region is CASTVAVQNIQYF. CDR3 nucleotide sequence: TGTGCCAGCACAGTAGCGGTTCAAAACATTCAGTACTTC.